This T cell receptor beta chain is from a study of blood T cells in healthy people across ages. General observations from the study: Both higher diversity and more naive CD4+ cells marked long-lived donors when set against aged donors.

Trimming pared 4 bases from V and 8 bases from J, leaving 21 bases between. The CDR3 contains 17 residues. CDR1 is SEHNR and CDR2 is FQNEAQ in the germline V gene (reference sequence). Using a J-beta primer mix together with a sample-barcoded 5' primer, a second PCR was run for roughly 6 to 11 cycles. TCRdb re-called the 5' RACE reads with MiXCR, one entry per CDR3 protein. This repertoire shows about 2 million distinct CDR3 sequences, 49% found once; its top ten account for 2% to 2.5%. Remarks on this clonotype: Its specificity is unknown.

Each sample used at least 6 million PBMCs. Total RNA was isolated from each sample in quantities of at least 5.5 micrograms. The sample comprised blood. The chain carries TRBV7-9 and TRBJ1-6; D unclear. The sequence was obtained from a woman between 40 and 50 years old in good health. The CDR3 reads CASSSREPRPPDSPLHF. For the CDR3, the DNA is TGTGCCAGCAGCTCCCGGGAACCAAGACCCCCGGATTCACCCCTCCACTTT.